Listed below are T cell receptor beta chains from one sample, sequenced in a study of blood T cell repertoires in COVID-19. Generated by immunoSEQ multiplex PCR, the TCRdb table keeps only in-frame clones and is missing some. The data show roughly 99,000 clones, approximately 89% seen once. The specimen sequenced was peripheral blood. The receptors originated from a man aged 45 to 65 with active or convalescent COVID-19. CDR3s include the opening cysteine and the closing phenylalanine or tryptophan. Fields, in order: D gene, J gene, V gene, clone size, CDR3 DNA, CDR3 protein. The D gene is left open where the match is weak. Expanded clones are given a class, and other clones once, few, many or no size at all.

-	TRBJ1-4	TRBV10-3	few	TGTGCCATCAGGGACAGATCAGGGGAAAAACTGTTTTTT	CAIRDRSGEKLFF
TRBD1	TRBJ1-1	TRBV5-1	-	TGCGCCAGCAGCCTACCTAGGGGACAGGCCCGGAGGAACACTGAAGCTTTCTTT	CASSLPRGQARRNTEAFF
TRBD2	TRBJ2-1	TRBV6-1	-	TGTGCCAGCAGTGAGACTAGCGGGAGCCACAATGAGCAGTTCTTC	CASSETSGSHNEQFF
TRBD1	TRBJ2-1	TRBV6-1	once	TGTGCCAGCAGTGAGTGGGGACAGACCTACAATGAGCAGTTCTTC	CASSEWGQTYNEQFF
-	TRBJ1-6	TRBV3-1/TRBV3-2	-	TGTGCCAGCAGCCCGGCGCGGGGTAATTCACCCCTCCACTTT	CASSPARGNSPLHF
-	TRBJ2-2	TRBV10-3	-	TGTGCCGCAGGCGTGGGGGGATCCACCGGGGAGCTGTTTTTT	CAAGVGGSTGELFF
TRBD1	TRBJ1-3	TRBV6-5	-	TGTGCCAGCAGACAGGACAGGGCCATATATTTT	CASRQDRAIYF
-	TRBJ1-1	TRBV30	-	TGTGCCTGGAGTCCCCCGGGAGCAAGTTCGGCTGAAGCTTTCTTT	CAWSPPGASSAEAFF
-	TRBJ2-7	TRBV13	-	TGTGCCAGCAGCTTAGCCGGGGGAAACTGGCGCGAGCAGTACTTC	CASSLAGGNWREQYF
TRBD1	TRBJ1-6	TRBV5-7	few	TGTGCCAGCAGCTTGGACCGGGACAGGGATTCACCCCTCCACTTT	CASSLDRDRDSPLHF
TRBD2	TRBJ2-2	TRBV19	-	TGTGCCAGTAGTAAGACTAGCCGGACCGGGGAGCTGTTTTTT	CASSKTSRTGELFF
-	TRBJ2-4	TRBV19	-	TGTGCCAGTAGTATTATATACAGGCAGCGAATAGCCAAAAACATTCAGTACTTC	CASSIIYRQRIAKNIQYF
TRBD1	TRBJ1-2	TRBV19	-	TGTGCCAGTAGTATATCCCCCCCTCGACAGGGCGGAGGCTACACCTTC	CASSISPPRQGGGYTF
-	TRBJ2-1	TRBV3-1/TRBV3-2	-	TGTGCCAGCAGCCAAGATGGAGAGGGCGGCGATGAGCAGTTCTTC	CASSQDGEGGDEQFF
-	TRBJ2-7	TRBV10-1	-	TGCGCCAGCAGTGAGTCGAAAGGCGGCGAGCAGTACTTC	CASSESKGGEQYF
-	TRBJ1-1	TRBV28	-	TGTGCCAGCAGCTCAACAGGGTACACTGAAGCTTTCTTT	CASSSTGYTEAFF
TRBD2	TRBJ2-1	TRBV6-5	-	TGTGCCTTGGGACTACCTAGGTGGCAGTTCTTC	CALGLPRWQFF
-	TRBJ2-1	TRBV5-4	few	TGTGCCAGCAGCCCAACCTTACTAGCTTCCAATGAGCAGTTCTTC	CASSPTLLASNEQFF
-	TRBJ2-7	TRBV5-1	-	TGCGCCAGCAGCGGGAAGGGGTCCCCCCTTTACGAGCAGTACTTC	CASSGKGSPLYEQYF
TRBD1	TRBJ2-1	TRBV7-8	few	TGTGCCAGCAGCTTAAAGACGGCAGGGGGCTTTGAGCAGTTCTTC	CASSLKTAGGFEQFF
-	TRBJ1-6	TRBV3-1/TRBV3-2	-	TGTGCCAGCAGCCGGACAGCTAGCTCCTATAATTCACCCCTCCACTTT	CASSRTASSYNSPLHF
-	TRBJ2-1	TRBV6-5	-	TGTGCCAGCAAGTCGGCTAGCCGGTACAATGAGCAGTTCTTC	CASKSASRYNEQFF
TRBD1	TRBJ2-7	TRBV7-9	-	TGTGCCAGCACCCACAGCGGGACAGGGGCCTACGAGCAGTACTTC	CASTHSGTGAYEQYF
-	TRBJ2-7	TRBV2	-	TGTGCCAGCAGAGAACAGTCGGGCTACGAGCAGTACTTC	CASREQSGYEQYF
TRBD2	TRBJ2-3	TRBV7-2	-	TGTGCCAGCAGCTTAACCGTTCTAGCGGGGAGCACAGATACGCAGTATTTT	CASSLTVLAGSTDTQYF
TRBD1	TRBJ1-1	TRBV29-1	-	TGCAGCGTTGAACAGGGACAGGGGGCCACTGAAGCTTTCTTT	CSVEQGQGATEAFF
-	TRBJ2-1	TRBV5-6	-	TGTGCCAGCAGCTTTTTCCCAGCGGACTTATCAAAAGGGTTCTTC	CASSFFPADLSKGFF
TRBD1	TRBJ1-6	TRBV27	-	TGTGCCAGCAGTCTACAGACAGGGGGTAGGCGGTCACCCCTCCACTTT	CASSLQTGGRRSPLHF
-	TRBJ1-5	TRBV6-5	-	TGTGCCAGCAGTTGGACTTTTGAAGGCCATCAGCCCCAGCATTTT	CASSWTFEGHQPQHF
-	TRBJ2-4	TRBV3-1/TRBV3-2	-	TGTGCCAGCAGCCAAGACGAGAGAGGACTATCCGGAAACATTCAGTACTTC	CASSQDERGLSGNIQYF
TRBD1	TRBJ2-5	TRBV27	-	TGTGCCAGCAGTTCCGTGAACAGGGACAGGGAGACCCAGTACTTC	CASSSVNRDRETQYF
-	TRBJ2-7	TRBV6-6	-	TGTGCCAGCAGTTACAGGGCAGGACTAACGTACGAGCAGTACTTC	CASSYRAGLTYEQYF
-	TRBJ1-2	TRBV6-2/TRBV6-3	-	TGTGCCAGCAGTACGGCCCAGGGCGGTGGCTACACCTTC	CASSTAQGGGYTF
-	TRBJ1-2	TRBV7-9	once	TGTGCCAGCAGCCGGTACTATGGCTACACCTTC	CASSRYYGYTF
-	TRBJ2-2	TRBV18	once	TGTGCCAGCTCACCCCGGCGGTACGCGAACACCGGGGAGCTGTTTTTT	CASSPRRYANTGELFF
-	TRBJ2-7	TRBV12-3/TRBV12-4	-	TGTGCCAGCAGTTTTGTCAGTGTCTACGAGCAGTACTTC	CASSFVSVYEQYF
TRBD2	TRBJ2-1	TRBV7-9	-	TGTGCCAGCAGCTTAGAGACTAGCGGGAGTACCGATGAGCAGTTCTTC	CASSLETSGSTDEQFF
-	TRBJ1-4	TRBV15	-	TGTGCCACCAGCAGACGGGAAACTGATGAAAAACTGTTTTTT	CATSRRETDEKLFF
TRBD2	TRBJ2-1	TRBV9	once	TGTGCCAGCAGCCCAACTAGCGGGGCCTACAATGAGCAGTTCTTC	CASSPTSGAYNEQFF
TRBD1	TRBJ2-1	TRBV15	-	TGTGCCACCAGCACCGACAGGGGGCGCTTGGAGCAGTTCTTC	CATSTDRGRLEQFF
-	TRBJ2-3	TRBV5-1	-	TGCGCCAGCAGCCGCGGAGGGCAGGGGGCAGATACGCAGTATTTT	CASSRGGQGADTQYF
-	TRBJ1-1	TRBV6-5	-	TGTGCCAGCAGTTACGGGGGCAGGGAGATTGAAGCTTTCTTT	CASSYGGREIEAFF
TRBD1	TRBJ1-4	TRBV30	-	TGTGCCTGGAGTTTCGGACAGGGGGCAAATGAAAAACTGTTTTTT	CAWSFGQGANEKLFF